This T cell receptor beta chain was obtained from a study of cytomegalovirus exposure and HLA in healthy donors. With 60 Vbeta and 13 Jbeta primers, the PCR was carried out. Assay used: immunoSEQ multiplex PCR; TCRdb lists only in-frame clones, some missing. The data show about 160,000 clones, 75% seen once. Turning to this clone: Its specificity is not known.

The germline V gene has CDR1 SGHRS and CDR2 YFSETQ. This CDR3 has 17 residues. The study, taken as a whole, reports: The study listed some 160 cytomegalovirus-associated TCR beta chains. Earlier analysis yielded a pattern in which most TCR beta V segments were productive about 90% or about 30% of the time.

J is TRBJ2-5 and V is TRBV5-1, with a tentative D call TRBD2 (6 bases). The J call may not be correct, given that the DNA end is closer to TRBJ2-7. The TCR originated in a female donor in good health and CMV-seronegative. The material sequenced was PBMCs. DNA for the CDR3: TGCGCCAGCAGCCGGGAATGGGCGGGACCCGTCTCCTACGAGCAGTACTTC. Its protein product is CASSREWAGPVSYEQYF.